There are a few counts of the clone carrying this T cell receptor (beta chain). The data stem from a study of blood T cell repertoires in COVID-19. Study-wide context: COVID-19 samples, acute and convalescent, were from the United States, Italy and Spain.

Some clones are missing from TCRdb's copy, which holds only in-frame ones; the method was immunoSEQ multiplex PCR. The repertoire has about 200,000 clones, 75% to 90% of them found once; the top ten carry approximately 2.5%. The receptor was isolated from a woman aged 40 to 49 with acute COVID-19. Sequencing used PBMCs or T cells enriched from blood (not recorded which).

CDR3 residues: CASSDRTGVQPQHF. CDR3 nucleotide sequence: TGTGCCAGCAGTGATCGGACAGGGGTTCAGCCCCAGCATTTT. The gene calls are TRBV25-1 and TRBJ1-5, with 9 bases that match TRBD1. Germline assignment: CDR1 MGHDK and CDR2 SYGVNS. The CDR3 sequence is 14 residues long. J lost 6 bases, V lost 3 bases, and 3 bases had no gene match.